The next 18 T cell receptor beta chains were all read from a single sample in a study of T cell responses to AZD1222 COVID-19 vaccine. Here immunoSEQ multiplex PCR was the method, and the copy in TCRdb shows in-frame clones only, minus some. The sample lists just under 35,000 clones, approximately 84% occurring once. Sequences were derived from peripheral blood, sampled 28 days after the second AZD1222 dose. All receptors come from an adult who received the AZD1222 COVID-19 vaccine.

The chain employs TRBV18 and TRBJ2-4, with D possibly being TRBD1 (5 bases). The length of the CDR3 is 12 residues. Trimming took 1 base from V and 7 from J, leaving 5 bases between them. Germline lookup yields CDR1 KGHSH and CDR2 LQKENI. The CDR3: CASSPQGNIQYF. CDR3 nucleotide sequence: TGTGCCAGCTCACCACAGGGGAACATTCAGTACTTC. The full variable domain, in which reference TRBV18 and TRBJ2-4 provide the parts outside the CDR3, is NAGVMQNPRHLVRRRGQEARLRCSPMKGHSHVYWYRQLPEEGLKFMVYLQKENIIDESGMPKERFSAEFPKEGPSILRIQQVVRGDSAAYFCASSPQGNIQYFGAGTRLSVL.

The rearrangement joins TRBV27 to TRBJ2-7; 9 nucleotides match TRBD2. This CDR3 is 15 amino acids long. Trimming at V came to 3 bases and at J to 1 base, leaving 4 bases not matched to a gene. Germline lookup yields CDR1 MNHEY and CDR2 SMNVEV (reference sequence). CDR3 nucleotides: TGTGCCAGCAGTTTTGGGCGGGGGGGTTCCTACGAGCAGTACTTC. As protein: CASSFGRGGSYEQYF.

This clone occurred once. The V call is TRBV6-5, the J call TRBJ1-1; D uncertain. Germline V CDR1 and CDR2: MNHEY, SVGAGI. Trimming shortened V by 8 bases and J by 3 bases, and 16 bases separated the two germline ends. This CDR3 is 14 amino acids long. CDR3 loop: CASLKNRLDTEAFF. CDR3 coding DNA: TGTGCCAGCCTTAAGAATCGCCTGGACACTGAAGCTTTCTTT.

This rearrangement joins TRBV5-1 to TRBJ2-3; the match to TRBD1 covers 7 bases. Germline assignment: CDR1 SGHRS and CDR2 YFSETQ. V gave up 2 bases and J gave up 1 base; unmatched junction bases: 7. The CDR3 is 16 amino acids. CDR3 sequence reads: CASSFRDRGGTDTQYF. CDR3 sequence (DNA): TGCGCCAGCAGCTTTCGGGACAGAGGAGGCACAGATACGCAGTATTTT.

The V and J genes are TRBV30 and TRBJ1-6; D possibly corresponds to TRBD1 (6 bases). The CDR3 runs to 15 residues. CDR1 is GTSNPN, CDR2 SVGIG, per germline (reference sequence). V lost 3 bases, J lost 9 bases, and 18 bases lay in between. CDR3 bases: TGTGCCTGGAGCCGAGGGGGGGAGAATTTTTCACCCCTCCACTTT. This sequence encodes CAWSRGGENFSPLHF.

The CDR3 spells CSVTRGLTDEQYF. The CDR3 region has the DNA TGCAGCGTTACCCGGGGTCTGACAGACGAGCAGTACTTC. The rearrangement joins TRBV29-1 to TRBJ2-7; D might be TRBD1 or TRBD2, each matching 5 bases. Germline loops: CDR1 SQVTM, CDR2 ANQGSEA. Trimming took 5 bases from V and 5 from J, leaving 16 bases between them. The CDR3 consists of 13 residues.

This clone showed up just a few times. The CDR3 here is CASSSIGNTIYF. CDR3 nucleotide sequence: TGTGCCAGCAGCTCGATCGGAAACACCATATATTTT. The chain joins TRBV7-9 to TRBJ1-3; D is uncertain. The V end lost 4 bases, the J end lost 4 bases, and 5 bases lay between the germline ends. The CDR3 consists of 12 residues. CDR1 SEHNR and CDR2 FQNEAQ come from the germline V gene (reference sequence).

This clone was recorded a few times. The CDR3, as DNA: TGTGCCAGCAGCTATCTAACTTTGGGGAACACTGAAGCTTTCTTT. This gives the protein CASSYLTLGNTEAFF. The chain couples TRBV5-4 to TRBJ1-1; D gene uncertain. Germline values: CDR1 SGHNT, CDR2 YYREEE (reference sequence). The CDR3 loop spans 15 amino acids. Trimming took off 3 bases at V and 1 base at J, with 13 bases between the two ends.

The gene calls are TRBV5-6 and TRBJ2-2; unclear D gene. CDR1 is SGHDT and CDR2 is YYEEEE in the germline V gene. The V end was cut by 4 bases, the J end by 1 base, with 8 bases between. The CDR3 consists of 14 residues. The DNA of the CDR3 is TGTGCCAGCAGCCTCCGGAGGAACACCGGGGAGCTGTTTTTT. Translating it yields CASSLRRNTGELFF.

The chain links TRBV7-9 to TRBJ2-3; 9 nucleotides match TRBD1. Germline values: CDR1 SEHNR, CDR2 FQNEAQ (reference sequence). CDR3 size: 16 residues. V lost 4 bases, J lost 4 bases, and 9 bases stayed unmatched. This CDR3 is CASSSGQGISADTQYF. The CDR3 bases are TGTGCCAGCAGCTCAGGACAGGGGATTTCCGCAGATACGCAGTATTTT.

This sequence joins TRBV7-9 and TRBJ1-1; D gene ambiguous. The CDR3 covers 13 residues. The V end was cut by 5 bases, the J end by 0 bases, with 7 bases between. The germline gives CDR1 SEHNR, CDR2 FQNEAQ (reference sequence). CDR3 bases: TGTGCCAGCAGCGATCTCATGAACACTGAAGCTTTCTTT. Its protein product is CASSDLMNTEAFF.

J is TRBJ2-1 and V is TRBV19; 10 bases are shared with TRBD2. Germline CDR1 is LNHDA and CDR2 is SQIVND (reference sequence). Trimming at V came to 5 bases and at J to 7 bases, leaving 2 bases not matched to a gene. CDR3 length equals 13 residues. CDR3 loop: CASSVTSGNEQFF. In DNA form, the CDR3 reads TGTGCCAGTAGTGTGACTAGCGGGAATGAGCAGTTCTTC.

The chain has TRBV11-3 and TRBJ2-1, with TRBD2 matching 13 bases. Germline lookup yields CDR1 SGHNT and CDR2 YENEEA. J gave up 3 bases and V 1 base, and 9 bases lay outside the gene matches. The CDR3 consists of 19 residues. The CDR3 DNA sequence: TGTGCCAGCAGCTTAGGACTAGCGGGAGGAACCTTGGGCTACAATGAGCAGTTCTTC. It codes for CASSLGLAGGTLGYNEQFF.

The chain links TRBV28 to TRBJ1-5; D call uncertain. The CDR3 length is 12 residues. The germline gives CDR1 MDHEN, CDR2 SYDVKM. Trimming left V 6 bases short and J 7 bases short, with 10 bases between. The CDR3 nucleotides are TGTGCCAGCAGACCGGATGGACAGCCCCAGCATTTT. This codes for CASRPDGQPQHF. Filled out from reference TRBV28 and TRBJ1-5, the complete variable domain reads DVKVTQSSRYLVKRTGEKVFLECVQDMDHENMFWYRQDPGLGLRLIYFSYDVKMKEKGDIPEGYSVSREKKERFSLILESASTNQTSMYLCASRPDGQPQHFGDGTRLSIL.

The J gene is TRBJ1-4, the V gene TRBV11-2, with 8 positions matching TRBD1. CDR3 length: 15 amino acids. The V gene end was trimmed by 5 bases and the J gene end by 7 bases; junction bases not matched to a gene: 9. Germline V gene lookup returns CDR1 SGHAT and CDR2 FQNNGV. The chain's CDR3 is CASSTRQGRGEKLFF. For the CDR3, the DNA is TGTGCCAGCAGCACCCGACAGGGGAGGGGTGAAAAACTGTTTTTT.

This clone appeared once. The chain has TRBV7-9 and TRBJ1-4; 9 bases align to TRBD1. Trimming cost V 5 bases and J 3 bases; bases outside gene matches: 7. Germline V gives CDR1 SEHNR, CDR2 FQNEAQ (reference sequence). This CDR3 has 16 amino acids. DNA of the CDR3: TGTGCCAGCAGCCTCACGGGACAGGGCCCTAATGAAAAACTGTTTTTT. Translation: CASSLTGQGPNEKLFF.

This chain joins TRBV19 and TRBJ1-1, with 7 bases that match TRBD1. The germline V gene encodes CDR1 LNHDA and CDR2 SQIVND (reference sequence). The ends lost 6 bases at V and 5 bases at J; junction bases unmatched: 6. The CDR3 contains 13 residues. The CDR3 nucleotides are TGTGCCAGTAGCGACAGGGCTGAGACTGAAGCTTTCTTT. Translating it yields CASSDRAETEAFF.

The rearrangement links TRBV19 to TRBJ1-2; tentative D call: TRBD1 (5 bases). This CDR3 comprises 15 residues. Deletions cut 4 bases from V and 4 bases from J, with 16 bases between. Germline V lookup: CDR1 LNHDA, CDR2 SQIVND (reference sequence). The CDR3 loop is CASSTGPGGVYGYTF. The DNA for the CDR3 is TGTGCCAGTAGTACCGGGCCTGGGGGTGTCTATGGCTACACCTTC.